This T cell receptor (beta chain) stems from a study of shared clonotypes between healthy human individuals. About the study: With ages of 18 to 49, the donors were two women and three men.

Unmatched junction bases numbered 14, after V lost 3 bases and J lost 5 bases. CDR3 length: 16 amino acids. The germline CDR1 and CDR2 sequences are SGDLS and YYNGEE. TCRdb's table, derived via immunoSEQ multiplex PCR, lists solely in-frame clones and lacks some. The sample yields approximately 2.5 million clones, around 94% seen once. The chain joins TRBV9 to TRBJ2-7; TRBD1 matches at 7 bases. This clonotype was sampled from a man younger than 35 in good health. Sequencing input: naive CD4+ T cells sorted from blood. Documented subset: CD45RA+ positively selected. The CDR3 region is CASSDRQGILRDEQYF. CDR3 DNA: TGTGCCAGCAGCGATAGACAGGGTATTCTTCGGGACGAGCAGTACTTC.